A single TCR beta chain is shown here with its context. Using its own MiXCR run on the 5' RACE reads, TCRdb lists one record per CDR3 protein. The repertoire holds hundreds of thousands of distinct CDR3 sequences, with approximately 15% as singletons. This CDR3 has 14 amino acids. Germline loops: CDR1 MNHEY, CDR2 SVGAGI. V dropped 6 bases and J dropped 4 bases, with 14 bases sitting between them. This sample is part of a study of T-cell memory formation after mild COVID-19. The TCR was taken from an adult woman who had mild COVID-19 (a few samples of this study predate the infection). Cell type and time point are not known. This chain connects TRBV6-5 to TRBJ2-3; a weak D match, TRBD2 (5 bases). Sequenced material: PBMCs or a T cell subset sorted from them (not recorded which). The CDR3 loop reads CASREGPGADTQYF. The CDR3 DNA reads TGTGCCAGCAGGGAAGGGCCCGGGGCAGATACGCAGTATTTT.